This is a list of T cell receptor beta chains from one sample in a study of shared clonotypes between healthy human individuals. TCRdb's copy holds only in-frame clones and misses some; the assay was immunoSEQ multiplex PCR. The data show under 650,000 clones, 90% to 97% seen once. Sequenced: naive CD4+ T cells sorted from blood. The receptors were sampled from a woman between 25 and 40 years old in good health. CDR3s leave out the opening cysteine and the closing phenylalanine or tryptophan. The order of the fields is CDR3 length, D gene, V gene, CDR3 protein. The D gene is left open where the match is weak.

10 | NA | TRBV29-1 | SVGEWGNEQF
14 | TRBD1 | TRBV19 | ASSGGTGNSNQPQH
15 | TRBD2 | TRBV10-3 | AISDILAGGGVLEQY
9 | NA | TRBV7-9 | ASSSTKEQY
10 | NA | TRBV5-1 | ASSSQGYGYT
10 | NA | TRBV25-1 | ASSPSTDTQY
13 | NA | TRBV28 | ASSPSGTPGDTQY
14 | NA | TRBV4-1 | ASSQVLRGAYTEAF
13 | TRBD1 | TRBV7-9 | ASSLARTGSGELF
14 | TRBD1 | TRBV25-1 | ASSVHSGQGSYEQY
14 | TRBD2 | TRBV28 | ASTSDGRVPDYEQY
15 | TRBD2 | TRBV4-2 | ASSQVLLTGGTYEQY
13 | NA | TRBV9 | ASSVAARVTDTQY
12 | TRBD1 | TRBV6-5 | ASSYDRGSYEQY
14 | TRBD2 | TRBV5-1 | ASSLAPGLEVYEQF
12 | NA | TRBV19 | ASSIQAGADTQY
11 | NA | TRBV6-6 | ASSRGNNQPQH
12 | NA | TRBV7-9 | ASSLEGRRGVLF
15 | TRBD2 | TRBV7-9 | ASSPISGLSSYNEQF
12 | NA | TRBV5-1 | ASSWVASSYEQY
12 | NA | TRBV27 | ASSLVGRGQPQH
11 | NA | TRBV19 | ASSSDRNTEAF
14 | TRBD2 | TRBV11-3 | ASSTIATSGSNEQF
17 | NA | TRBV9 | ASSAALAPKRGAYNEQF
13 | TRBD1 | TRBV19 | ASSISQGADYGYT